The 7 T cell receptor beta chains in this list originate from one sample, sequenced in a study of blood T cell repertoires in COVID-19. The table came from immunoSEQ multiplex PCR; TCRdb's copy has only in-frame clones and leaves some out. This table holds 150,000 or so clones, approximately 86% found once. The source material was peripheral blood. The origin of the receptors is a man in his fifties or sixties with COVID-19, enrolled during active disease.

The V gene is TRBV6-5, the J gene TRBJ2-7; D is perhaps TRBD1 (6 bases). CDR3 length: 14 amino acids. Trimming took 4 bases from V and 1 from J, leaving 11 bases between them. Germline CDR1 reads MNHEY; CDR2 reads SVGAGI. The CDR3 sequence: CASSSTQGSYEQYF. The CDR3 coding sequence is TGTGCCAGCAGTTCTACTCAGGGGTCCTACGAGCAGTACTTC.

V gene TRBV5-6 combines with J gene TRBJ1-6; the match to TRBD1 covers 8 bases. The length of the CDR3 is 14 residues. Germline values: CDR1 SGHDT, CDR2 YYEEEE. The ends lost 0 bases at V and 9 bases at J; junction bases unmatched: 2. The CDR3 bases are TGTGCCAGCAGCTTGGCGGACAGGGCTTCACCCCTCCACTTT. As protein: CASSLADRASPLHF.

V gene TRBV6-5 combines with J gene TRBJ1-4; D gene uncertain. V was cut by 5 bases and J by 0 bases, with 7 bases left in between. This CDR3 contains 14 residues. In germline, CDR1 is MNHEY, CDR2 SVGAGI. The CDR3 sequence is CASSLDATNEKLFF. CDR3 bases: TGTGCCAGCAGTCTAGATGCAACTAATGAAAAACTGTTTTTT.

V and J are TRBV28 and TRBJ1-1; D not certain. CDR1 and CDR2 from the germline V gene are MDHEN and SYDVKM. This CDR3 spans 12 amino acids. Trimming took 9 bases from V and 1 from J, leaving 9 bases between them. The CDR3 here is CASQERNTEAFF. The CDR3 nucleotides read TGTGCCAGTCAAGAGAGGAACACTGAAGCTTTCTTT.

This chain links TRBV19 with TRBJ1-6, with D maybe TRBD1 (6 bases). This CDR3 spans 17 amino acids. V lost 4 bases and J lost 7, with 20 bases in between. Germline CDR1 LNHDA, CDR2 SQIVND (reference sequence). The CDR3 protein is CASSTLQGSVSNSPLHF. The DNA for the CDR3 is TGTGCCAGTAGTACACTACAGGGTTCCGTCTCGAATTCACCCCTCCACTTT.

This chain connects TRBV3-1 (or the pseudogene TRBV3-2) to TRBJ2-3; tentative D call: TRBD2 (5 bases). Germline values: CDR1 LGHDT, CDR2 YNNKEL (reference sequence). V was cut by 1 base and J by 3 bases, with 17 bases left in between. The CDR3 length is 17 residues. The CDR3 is CASSQGIKGSRTDTQYF. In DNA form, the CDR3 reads TGTGCCAGCAGCCAAGGGATTAAAGGGAGTAGAACAGATACGCAGTATTTT.

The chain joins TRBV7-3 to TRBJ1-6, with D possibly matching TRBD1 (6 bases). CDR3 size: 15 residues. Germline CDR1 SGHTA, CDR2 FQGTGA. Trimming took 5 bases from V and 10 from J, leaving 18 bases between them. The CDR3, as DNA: TGTGCCAGCAGCATACAGCGGGGGCTAGGGTCACCCCTCCACTTT. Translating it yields CASSIQRGLGSPLHF.